Listed here are 3 T cell receptor beta chains from one sample, sequenced in a study of cytomegalovirus exposure and HLA in healthy donors. Researchers ran the PCR with 60 Vbeta and 13 Jbeta primers. Libraries were prepared by immunoSEQ multiplex PCR; TCRdb keeps only in-frame clonotypes and omits some of them. The data show about 130,000 clones, about 82% seen once. The specimen sequenced was PBMCs. Source of these receptors: a boy between 10 and 17 years old in good health and CMV-seronegative.

V usage is TRBV30 and J usage is TRBJ1-1; D gene unclear. V lost 2 bases and J lost 6, with 19 bases in between. CDR1 GTSNPN and CDR2 SVGIG come from the germline V gene (reference sequence). The CDR3 has 15 amino acids. This CDR3 reads CAWSPQMGRGAEAFF. The CDR3 DNA reads as TGTGCCTGGAGTCCCCAGATGGGGAGAGGCGCTGAAGCTTTCTTT.

This rearrangement joins TRBV19 to TRBJ2-7, with 13 bases identical to TRBD2. This CDR3 spans 15 amino acids. CDR1 and CDR2 (germline): LNHDA, SQIVND (reference sequence). V dropped 5 bases and J dropped 3; count of bases not matched to a gene: 4. For the CDR3, the DNA is TGTGCCAGTAGTTTGGGACTAGCGGGGATCTACGAGCAGTACTTC. Encoded protein: CASSLGLAGIYEQYF.

The V gene is TRBV7-2, the J gene TRBJ1-1; D not certain. Germline CDR1 is SGHTA and CDR2 is FQGNSA. The V end lost 3 bases, the J end lost 3 bases, and 5 bases lay between the germline ends. CDR3 length: 12 amino acids. The CDR3 loop reads CASSFLDTEAFF. CDR3 in DNA: TGTGCCAGCAGCTTCTTAGACACTGAAGCTTTCTTT.